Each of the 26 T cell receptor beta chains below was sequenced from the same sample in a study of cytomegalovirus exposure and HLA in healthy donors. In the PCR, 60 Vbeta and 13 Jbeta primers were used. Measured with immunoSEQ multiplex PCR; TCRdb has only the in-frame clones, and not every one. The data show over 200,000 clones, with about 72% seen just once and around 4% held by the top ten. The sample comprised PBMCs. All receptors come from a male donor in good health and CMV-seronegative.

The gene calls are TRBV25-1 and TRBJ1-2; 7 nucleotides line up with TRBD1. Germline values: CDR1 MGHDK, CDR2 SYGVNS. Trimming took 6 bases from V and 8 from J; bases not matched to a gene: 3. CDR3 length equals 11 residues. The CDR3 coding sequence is TGTGCCAGCAGCAGGGGGTACGGCTACACCTTC. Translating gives CASSRGYGYTF.

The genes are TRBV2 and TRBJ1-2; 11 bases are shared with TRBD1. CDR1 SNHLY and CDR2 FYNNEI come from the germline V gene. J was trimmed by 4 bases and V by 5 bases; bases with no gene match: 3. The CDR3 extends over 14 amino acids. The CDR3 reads CASSSGTGGYGYTF. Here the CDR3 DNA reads TGTGCCAGCAGTTCCGGGACAGGGGGCTATGGCTACACCTTC.

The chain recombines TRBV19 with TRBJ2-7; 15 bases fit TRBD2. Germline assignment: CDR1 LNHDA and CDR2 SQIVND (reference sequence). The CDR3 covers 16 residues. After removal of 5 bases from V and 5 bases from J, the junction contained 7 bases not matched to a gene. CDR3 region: CASSPRTSGGGHEQYF. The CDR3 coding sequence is TGTGCCAGTAGTCCGAGGACTAGCGGGGGGGGACACGAGCAGTACTTC. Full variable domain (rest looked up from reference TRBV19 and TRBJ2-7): DGGITQSPKYLFRKEGQNVTLSCEQNLNHDAMYWYRQDPGQGLRLIYYSQIVNDFQKGDIAEGYSVSREKKESFPLTVTSAQKNPTAFYLCASSPRTSGGGHEQYFGPGTRLTVT.

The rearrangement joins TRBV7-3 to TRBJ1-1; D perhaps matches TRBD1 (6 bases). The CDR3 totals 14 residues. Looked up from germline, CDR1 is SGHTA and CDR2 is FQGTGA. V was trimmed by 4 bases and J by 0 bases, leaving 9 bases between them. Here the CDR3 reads CASSSGHMNTEAFF. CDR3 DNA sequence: TGTGCCAGCAGCTCGGGACACATGAACACTGAAGCTTTCTTT.

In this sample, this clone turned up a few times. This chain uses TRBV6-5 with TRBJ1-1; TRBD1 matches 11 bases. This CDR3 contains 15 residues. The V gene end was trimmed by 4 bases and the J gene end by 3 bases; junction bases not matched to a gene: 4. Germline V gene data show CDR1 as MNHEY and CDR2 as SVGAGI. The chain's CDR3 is CASSSWDRGDTEAFF. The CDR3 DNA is TGTGCCAGCAGTTCATGGGACAGGGGGGACACTGAAGCTTTCTTT.

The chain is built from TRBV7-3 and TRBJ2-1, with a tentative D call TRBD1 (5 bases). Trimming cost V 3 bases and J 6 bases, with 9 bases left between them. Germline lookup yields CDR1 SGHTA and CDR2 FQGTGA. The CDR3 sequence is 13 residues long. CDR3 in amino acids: CASSLGRVNEQFF. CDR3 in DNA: TGTGCCAGCAGCTTGGGCAGGGTCAATGAGCAGTTCTTC.

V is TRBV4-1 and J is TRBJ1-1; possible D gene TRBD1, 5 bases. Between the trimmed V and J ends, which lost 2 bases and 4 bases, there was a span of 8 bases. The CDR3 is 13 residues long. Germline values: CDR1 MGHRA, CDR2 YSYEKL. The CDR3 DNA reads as TGCGCCAGCAGCCAATTACAGGTCACTGAAGCTTTCTTT. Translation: CASSQLQVTEAFF.

The CDR3 loop reads CASSLYSSYEQYF. The CDR3 DNA is TGTGCCAGCAGTTTGTACAGTTCCTACGAGCAGTACTTC. This rearrangement joins TRBV6-5 to TRBJ2-7; D unclear. V gave up 4 bases and J gave up 1 base, with 8 bases separating them. The V gene's germline CDR1 is MNHEY and CDR2 SVGAGI. CDR3 length: 13 amino acids.

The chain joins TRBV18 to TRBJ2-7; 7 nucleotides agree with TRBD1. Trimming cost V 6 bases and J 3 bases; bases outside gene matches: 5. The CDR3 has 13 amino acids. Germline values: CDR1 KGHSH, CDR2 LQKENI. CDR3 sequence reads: CASSRTGNYEQYF. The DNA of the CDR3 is TGTGCCAGCTCGCGGACAGGAAACTACGAGCAGTACTTC. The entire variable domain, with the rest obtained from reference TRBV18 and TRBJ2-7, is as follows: NAGVMQNPRHLVRRRGQEARLRCSPMKGHSHVYWYRQLPEEGLKFMVYLQKENIIDESGMPKERFSAEFPKEGPSILRIQQVVRGDSAAYFCASSRTGNYEQYFGPGTRLTVT.

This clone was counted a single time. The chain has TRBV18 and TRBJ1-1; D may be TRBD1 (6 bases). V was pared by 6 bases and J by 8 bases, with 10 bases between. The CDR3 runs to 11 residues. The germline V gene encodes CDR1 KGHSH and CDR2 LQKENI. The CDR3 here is CASSSDREAFF. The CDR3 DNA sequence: TGTGCCAGCTCCTCCGACAGGGAAGCTTTCTTT.

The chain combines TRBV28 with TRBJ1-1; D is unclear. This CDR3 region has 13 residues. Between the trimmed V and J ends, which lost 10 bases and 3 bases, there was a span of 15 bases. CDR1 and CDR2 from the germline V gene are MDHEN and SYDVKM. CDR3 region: CATHPGADTEAFF. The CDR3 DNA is TGTGCCACTCATCCGGGAGCGGACACTGAAGCTTTCTTT.

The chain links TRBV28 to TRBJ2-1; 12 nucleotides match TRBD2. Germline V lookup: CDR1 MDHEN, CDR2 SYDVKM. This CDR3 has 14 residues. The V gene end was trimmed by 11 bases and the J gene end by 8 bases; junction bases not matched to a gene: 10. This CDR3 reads CAGRTSGETDEQFF. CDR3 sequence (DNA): TGTGCCGGACGGACTAGCGGGGAGACGGATGAGCAGTTCTTC.

The CDR3 nucleotides read TGTGCCAGCTCACCATTTAGGTCGGCGGGAGAAACCGGGGAGCTGTTTTTT. The encoded protein is CASSPFRSAGETGELFF. The chain carries TRBV18 and TRBJ2-2; 7 bases line up with TRBD2. Losses at the gene ends were 2 bases for V and 5 bases for J; bases not matched to a gene: 11. This CDR3 comprises 17 residues. CDR1 and CDR2 (germline): KGHSH, LQKENI.

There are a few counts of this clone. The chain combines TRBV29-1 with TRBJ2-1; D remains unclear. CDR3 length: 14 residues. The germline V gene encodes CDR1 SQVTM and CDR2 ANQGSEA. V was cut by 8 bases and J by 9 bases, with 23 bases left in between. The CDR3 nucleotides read TGCAGCCTCCAGCTCGGAGTACGAGTGGGTGAGCAGTTCTTC. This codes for CSLQLGVRVGEQFF.

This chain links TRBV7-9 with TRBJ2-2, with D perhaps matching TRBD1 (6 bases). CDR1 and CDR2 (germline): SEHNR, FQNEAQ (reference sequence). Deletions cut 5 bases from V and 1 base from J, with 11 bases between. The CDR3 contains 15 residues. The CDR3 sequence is CASSKDSLNTGELFF. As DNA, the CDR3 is TGTGCCAGCAGCAAGGACAGCTTGAACACCGGGGAGCTGTTTTTT. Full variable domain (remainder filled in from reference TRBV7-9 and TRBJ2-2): DTGVSQNPRHKITKRGQNVTFRCDPISEHNRLYWYRQTLGQGPEFLTYFQNEAQLEKSRLLSDRFSAERPKGSFSTLEIQRTEQGDSAMYLCASSKDSLNTGELFFGEGSRLTVL.

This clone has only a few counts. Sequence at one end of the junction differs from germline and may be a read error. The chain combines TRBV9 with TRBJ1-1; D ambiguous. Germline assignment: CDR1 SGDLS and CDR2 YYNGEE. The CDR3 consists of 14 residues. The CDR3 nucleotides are TGTGCCAGCAGCCCACCGGGTCCGAACGCTGAAGCTTTCTTT. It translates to CASSPPGPNAEAFF.

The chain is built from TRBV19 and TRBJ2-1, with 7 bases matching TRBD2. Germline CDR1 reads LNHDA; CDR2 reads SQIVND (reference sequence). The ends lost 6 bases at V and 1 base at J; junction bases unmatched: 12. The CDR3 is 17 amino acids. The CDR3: CASSPLTGTKSYNEQFF. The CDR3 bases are TGTGCCAGTAGCCCTCTAACCGGGACTAAGTCCTACAATGAGCAGTTCTTC.

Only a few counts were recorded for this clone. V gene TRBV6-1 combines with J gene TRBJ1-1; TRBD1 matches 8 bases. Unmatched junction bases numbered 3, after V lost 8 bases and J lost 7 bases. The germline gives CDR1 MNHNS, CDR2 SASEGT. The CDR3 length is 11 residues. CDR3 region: CASDRGGEAFF. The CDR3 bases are TGTGCCAGCGACAGGGGCGGTGAAGCTTTCTTT.

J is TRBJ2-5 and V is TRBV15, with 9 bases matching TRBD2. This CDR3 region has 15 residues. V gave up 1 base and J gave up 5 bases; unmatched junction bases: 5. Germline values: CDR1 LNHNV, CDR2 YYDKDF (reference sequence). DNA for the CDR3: TGTGCCACCAGCAGAGGGCGGGAGGGACCCGAGACCCAGTACTTC. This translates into CATSRGREGPETQYF.

The CDR3 is CASSQDISGTYEQYF. The CDR3 coding sequence is TGTGCCAGCAGCCAAGATATTAGCGGGACCTACGAGCAGTACTTC. The J gene is TRBJ2-7, the V gene TRBV14, with 8 bases that match TRBD2. CDR1 is SGHDN, CDR2 FVKESK, per germline. The CDR3 sequence is 15 residues long. Trimming removed 0 bases from V and 2 bases from J; junction bases left unmatched: 3.

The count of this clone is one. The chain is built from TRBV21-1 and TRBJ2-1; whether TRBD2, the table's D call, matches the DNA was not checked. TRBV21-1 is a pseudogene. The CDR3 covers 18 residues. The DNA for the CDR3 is TGTGCCAGCAGCAAAGGGAGCCGGACGGGCGGGACTTACAATGAGCAGTTCTTC. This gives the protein CASSKGSRTGGTYNEQFF.

The CDR3 here is CASSFPQSGSRTGELFF. CDR3 nucleotide sequence: TGTGCCAGTAGTTTCCCCCAGAGCGGGAGCCGCACCGGGGAGCTGTTTTTT. V usage is TRBV19 and J usage is TRBJ2-2; TRBD2 agrees at 8 bases. From germline, CDR1 is LNHDA and CDR2 SQIVND (reference sequence). Germline trimming cut 5 bases from V and 4 bases from J; bases unmatched to any gene: 12. This CDR3 is 17 amino acids long.

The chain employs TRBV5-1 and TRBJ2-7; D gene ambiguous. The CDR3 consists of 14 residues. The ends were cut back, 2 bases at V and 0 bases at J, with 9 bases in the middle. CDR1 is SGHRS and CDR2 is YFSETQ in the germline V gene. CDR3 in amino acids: CASSLDLRSYEQYF. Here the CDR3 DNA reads TGCGCCAGCAGCTTAGATCTGCGCTCCTACGAGCAGTACTTC.

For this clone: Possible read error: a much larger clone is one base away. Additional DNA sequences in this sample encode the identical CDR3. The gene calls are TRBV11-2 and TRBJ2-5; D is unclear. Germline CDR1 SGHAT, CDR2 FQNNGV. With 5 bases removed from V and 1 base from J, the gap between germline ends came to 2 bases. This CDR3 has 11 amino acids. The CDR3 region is CASSLQETQYF. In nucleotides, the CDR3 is TGTGCCAGCAGCCTCCAAGAGACCCAGTACTTC.

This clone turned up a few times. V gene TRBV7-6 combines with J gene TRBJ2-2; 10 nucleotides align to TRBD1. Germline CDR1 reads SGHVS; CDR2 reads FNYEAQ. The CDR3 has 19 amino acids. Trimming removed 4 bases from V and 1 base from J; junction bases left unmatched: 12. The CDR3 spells CASSSRGLRDRGNTGELFF. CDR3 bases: TGTGCCAGCAGCTCACGGGGGTTACGGGACAGGGGGAACACCGGGGAGCTGTTTTTT.

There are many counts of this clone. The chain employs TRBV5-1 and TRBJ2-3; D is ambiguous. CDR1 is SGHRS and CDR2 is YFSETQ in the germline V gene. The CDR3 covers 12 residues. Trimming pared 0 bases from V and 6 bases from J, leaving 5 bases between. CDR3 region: CASSLAHDTQYF. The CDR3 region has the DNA TGCGCCAGCAGCTTGGCCCATGATACGCAGTATTTT.